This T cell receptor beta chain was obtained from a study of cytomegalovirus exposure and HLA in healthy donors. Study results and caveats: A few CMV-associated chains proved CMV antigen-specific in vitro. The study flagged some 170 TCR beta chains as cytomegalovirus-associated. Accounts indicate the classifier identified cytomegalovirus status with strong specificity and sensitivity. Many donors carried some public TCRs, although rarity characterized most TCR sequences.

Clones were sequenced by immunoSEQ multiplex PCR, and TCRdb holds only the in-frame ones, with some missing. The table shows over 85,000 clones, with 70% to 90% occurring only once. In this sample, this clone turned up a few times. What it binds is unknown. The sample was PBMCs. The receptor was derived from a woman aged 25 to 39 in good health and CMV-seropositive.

The CDR3 coding sequence is TGCGCCAGCAGCCCCGGTGATGTTGGAAACACCATATATTTT. Translating it yields CASSPGDVGNTIYF. The chain links TRBV5-1 to TRBJ1-3; the D is unclear. The CDR3 consists of 14 residues. Trimming pared 4 bases from V and 3 bases from J, leaving 11 bases between. CDR1 is SGHRS, CDR2 YFSETQ, per germline.